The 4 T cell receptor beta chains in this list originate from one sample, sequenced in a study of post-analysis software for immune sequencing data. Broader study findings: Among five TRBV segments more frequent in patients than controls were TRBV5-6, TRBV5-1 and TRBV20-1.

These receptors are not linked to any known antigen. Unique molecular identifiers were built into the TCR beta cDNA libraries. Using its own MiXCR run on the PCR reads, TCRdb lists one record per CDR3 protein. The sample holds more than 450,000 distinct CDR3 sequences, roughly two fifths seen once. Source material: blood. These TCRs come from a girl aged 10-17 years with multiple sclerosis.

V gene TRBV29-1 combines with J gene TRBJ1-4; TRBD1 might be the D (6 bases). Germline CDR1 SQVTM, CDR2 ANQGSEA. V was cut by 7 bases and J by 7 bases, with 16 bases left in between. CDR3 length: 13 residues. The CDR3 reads CSADGGRGEKLFF. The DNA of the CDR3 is TGCAGCGCCGACGGGGGGCGGGGTGAAAAACTGTTTTTT.

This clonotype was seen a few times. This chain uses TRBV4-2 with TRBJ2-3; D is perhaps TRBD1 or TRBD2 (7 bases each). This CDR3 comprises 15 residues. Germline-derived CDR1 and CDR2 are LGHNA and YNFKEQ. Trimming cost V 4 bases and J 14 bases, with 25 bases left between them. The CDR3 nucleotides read TGTGCCAGCAGCCCCCAGGGGGGGTCTAATGAAAAACTGTATTTT. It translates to CASSPQGGSNEKLYF.

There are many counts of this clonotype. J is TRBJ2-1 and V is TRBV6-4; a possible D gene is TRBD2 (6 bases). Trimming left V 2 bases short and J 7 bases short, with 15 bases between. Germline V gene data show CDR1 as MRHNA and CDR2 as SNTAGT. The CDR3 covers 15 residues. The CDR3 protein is CASSDGLAEGNEQFF. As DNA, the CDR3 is TGTGCCAGCAGTGACGGGTTAGCGGAGGGTAATGAGCAGTTCTTC.

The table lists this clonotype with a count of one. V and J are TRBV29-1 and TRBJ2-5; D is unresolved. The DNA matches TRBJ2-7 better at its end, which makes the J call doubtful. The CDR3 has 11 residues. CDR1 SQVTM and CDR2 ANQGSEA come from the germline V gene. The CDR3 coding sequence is TGCAGCGTTGTGGTCCAGTACGAGCAGTACTTC. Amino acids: CSVVVQYEQYF.